The text below deals with one T cell receptor beta chain. The antigen remains unidentified. The protocol was immunoSEQ multiplex PCR, while the TCRdb copy is restricted to in-frame clones and leaves out a portion. The sample has 1,100,000 or so clones; approximately 80% are singletons. This entry is derived from a study of shared clonotypes between healthy human individuals. Germline CDR1 and CDR2: SGHTA and FQGNSA. This CDR3 spans 14 amino acids. V shed 3 bases, J shed 5 bases, and the junction held 3 bases outside the gene matches. Study-level results: Rarefaction demonstrated incomplete sorted-subset sequencing despite large depth.

Every contributor of samples was a Caucasian grown-up residing in Nashville, Tennessee. Source material: memory CD4+ T cells from PBMCs. Noted subset: CD45RA-negative fraction. The sequence derives from a man younger than 35 in good health. Some clones in this sample may be carry-over from other donors' samples. The chain combines TRBV7-2 with TRBJ2-4; 8 nucleotides match TRBD2. The CDR3 loop reads CASSLGLVQNIQYF. The CDR3 DNA follows: TGTGCCAGCAGCTTGGGACTAGTCCAAAACATTCAGTACTTC.